A single sample is the source of the 2 T cell receptor beta chains below, sequenced in a study of monozygotic twins with inflammatory bowel disease. TCRdb processed the 5' RACE reads again and assigns one entry to each CDR3 protein, with no DNA. The sample is made up of fewer than 350,000 distinct CDR3 sequences, and the top ten hold approximately 2% of it. Sequencing was performed on blood. The receptors were sampled from a human donor with ulcerative colitis or Crohn's disease, or a healthy co-twin of an affected twin (not recorded which).

The chain employs TRBV5-1 and TRBJ1-4. The CDR3 has 15 amino acids. Germline V gives CDR1 SGHRS, CDR2 YFSETQ. This CDR3 is CASSWDIGPNEKLFF.

The J gene is TRBJ2-7, the V gene TRBV6-5. This CDR3 has 14 residues. Germline lookup yields CDR1 MNHEY and CDR2 SVGAGI. CDR3 sequence: CASSYSTSSYEQYF.